What follows describes a single T cell receptor beta chain. The antigen is not known. This CDR3 has 16 residues. Per germline, CDR1 SGHTA and CDR2 FQGTGA. V was trimmed by 2 bases and J by 3 bases, leaving 14 bases between them. TCRdb fed the 5' RACE reads into MiXCR, producing one record per CDR3 protein. The sample includes some 660,000 distinct CDR3 sequences, 8% to 9% seen only once; the top ten take 0.8% to 1%. The source of the sample is a study of identical twins. The study's findings and limits: Out-of-frame alpha sequences common to twins were enriched for low generation probability.

These records were also assigned to another study, of yellow fever vaccine responses in identical twins.

The receptor was derived from a woman aged 18-30 years in good health. Sequencing was carried out using PBMCs. This chain links TRBV7-3 with TRBJ2-1, with D tentatively TRBD1 or TRBD2 (6 bases each). The CDR3, as DNA: TGTGCCAGCAGCTTAGTGGGGGGCAATAACTACAATGAGCAGTTCTTC. Amino acids: CASSLVGGNNYNEQFF.